This TCR beta chain was observed in a study of T cell responses to AZD1222 COVID-19 vaccine. Study-wide results and caveats: Recipients of AZD1222 seropositive at baseline numbered only 5 or 6. Close to half of spike-specific TCRs reportedly recognize unmutated variant regions. Clonal diversity was possibly underestimated, and white British individuals and females predominated among donors.

This clone has a single count. Antigen specificity is unknown. Germline V CDR1 and CDR2: SQVTM, ANQGSEA. The V gene end was trimmed by 3 bases and the J gene end by 6 bases; junction bases not matched to a gene: 4. The CDR3 runs 13 residues. Clones were sequenced by immunoSEQ multiplex PCR, and TCRdb holds only the in-frame ones, with some missing. The profile shows roughly 65,000 clones, around four fifths of them singletons. The clonotype was recovered from an adult who received the AZD1222 COVID-19 vaccine. The chain combines TRBV29-1 with TRBJ2-7; 11 bases match TRBD1. This specimen consisted of peripheral blood, obtained 28 days after the second AZD1222 dose. The CDR3 DNA reads TGCAGCGTTGATGGGACAGGGGGTCTCGAGCAGTACTTC. Translated: CSVDGTGGLEQYF.